This TCR beta chain was identified during a study of immune cell composition in non-small cell lung cancer. Produced via immunoSEQ multiplex PCR; TCRdb's table is partial and in-frame only. The sample carries nearly 2,500 clones, around 75% recorded once. Germline V gene data show CDR1 as MNHNS and CDR2 as SASEGT. There are 11 residues in the CDR3. The ends were cut back, 7 bases at V and 2 bases at J, with 6 bases in the middle. The normal lung sample lay at least 3 cm, and maximally far, from the tumour. The TCR was taken from a human donor with non-small cell lung cancer. V usage is TRBV6-1 and J usage is TRBJ2-7; a possible D gene is TRBD2 (5 bases). The specimen sequenced was non-adjacent lung tissue. Here the CDR3 reads CASTGAYEQYF. As DNA, the CDR3 is TGTGCCAGCACCGGGGCCTACGAGCAGTACTTC.